The entry below gives a single T cell receptor (beta chain) sequence along with its context. TCRdb's copy holds only in-frame clones and misses some; the assay was immunoSEQ multiplex PCR. The sample lists 50,000 to 75,000 clones, 80% to 85% occurring once. This specimen belongs to a study of OX40 agonist ivuxolimab in advanced cancers. Germline CDR1 and CDR2: SGHRS and YFSETQ. Trimming took 3 bases from V and 1 from J, leaving 17 bases between them. The CDR3 runs to 17 residues. The rearrangement links TRBV5-1 to TRBJ2-1; D is ambiguous. Sequenced material: CD4+ or CD8+ T cells sorted from blood, taken in a trial of the OX40 agonist ivuxolimab. The sequence came from an adult with an advanced solid tumor such as melanoma, head and neck, liver or kidney cancer. The CDR3 coding sequence is TGCGCCAGCAGCTCCCCGCCATGGGAAGGGTCCTACAATGAGCAGTTCTTC. This gives the protein CASSSPPWEGSYNEQFF.